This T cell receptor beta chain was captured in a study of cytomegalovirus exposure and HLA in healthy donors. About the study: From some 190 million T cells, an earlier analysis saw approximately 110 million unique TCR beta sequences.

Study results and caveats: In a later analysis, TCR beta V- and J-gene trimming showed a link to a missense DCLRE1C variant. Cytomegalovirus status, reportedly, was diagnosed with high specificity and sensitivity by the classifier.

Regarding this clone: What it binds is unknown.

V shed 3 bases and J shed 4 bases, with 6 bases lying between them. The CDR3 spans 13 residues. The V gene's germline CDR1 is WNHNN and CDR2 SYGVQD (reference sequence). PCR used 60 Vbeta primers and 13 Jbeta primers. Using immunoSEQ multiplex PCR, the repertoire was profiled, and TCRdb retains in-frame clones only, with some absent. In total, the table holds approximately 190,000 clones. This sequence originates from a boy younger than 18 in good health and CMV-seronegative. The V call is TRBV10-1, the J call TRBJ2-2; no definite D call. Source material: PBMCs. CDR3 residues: CASSEQPTGELFF. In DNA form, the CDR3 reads TGCGCCAGCAGTGAACAGCCCACCGGGGAGCTGTTTTTT.